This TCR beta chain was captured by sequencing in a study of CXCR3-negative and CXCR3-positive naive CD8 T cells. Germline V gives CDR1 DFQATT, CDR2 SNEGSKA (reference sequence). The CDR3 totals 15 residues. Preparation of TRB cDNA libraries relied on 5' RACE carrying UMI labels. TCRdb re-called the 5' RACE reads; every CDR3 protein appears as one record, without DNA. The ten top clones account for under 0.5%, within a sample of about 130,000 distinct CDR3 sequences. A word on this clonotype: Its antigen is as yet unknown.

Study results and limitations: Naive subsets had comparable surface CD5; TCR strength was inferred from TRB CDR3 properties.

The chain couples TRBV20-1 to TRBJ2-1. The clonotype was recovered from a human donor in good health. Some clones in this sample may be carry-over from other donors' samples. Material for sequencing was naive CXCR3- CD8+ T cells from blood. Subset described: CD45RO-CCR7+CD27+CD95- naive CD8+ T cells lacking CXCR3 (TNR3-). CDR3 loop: CSARDRRSSYNEQFF.